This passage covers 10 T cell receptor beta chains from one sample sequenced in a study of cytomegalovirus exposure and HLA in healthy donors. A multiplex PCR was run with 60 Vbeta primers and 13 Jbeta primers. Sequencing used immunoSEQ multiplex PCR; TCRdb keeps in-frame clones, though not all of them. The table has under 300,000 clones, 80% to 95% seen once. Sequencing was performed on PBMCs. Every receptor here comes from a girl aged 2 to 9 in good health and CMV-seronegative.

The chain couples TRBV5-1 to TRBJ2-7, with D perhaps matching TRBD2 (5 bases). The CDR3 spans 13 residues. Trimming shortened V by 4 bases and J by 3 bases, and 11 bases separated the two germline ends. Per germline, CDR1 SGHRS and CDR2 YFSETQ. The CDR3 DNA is TGCGCCAGCAGCCTTACTGAGGGCTACGAGCAGTACTTC. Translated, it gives CASSLTEGYEQYF.

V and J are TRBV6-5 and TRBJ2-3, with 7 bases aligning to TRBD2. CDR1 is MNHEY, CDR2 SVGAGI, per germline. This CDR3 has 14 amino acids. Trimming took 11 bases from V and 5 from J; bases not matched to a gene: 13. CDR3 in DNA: TGTGCCGGAGGAGGGAGGGCCCTTGGAGATACGCAGTATTTT. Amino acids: CAGGGRALGDTQYF.

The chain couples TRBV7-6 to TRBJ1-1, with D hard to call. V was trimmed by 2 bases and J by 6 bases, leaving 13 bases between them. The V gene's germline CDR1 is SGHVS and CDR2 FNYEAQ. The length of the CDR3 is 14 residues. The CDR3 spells CASSLTKLESEAFF. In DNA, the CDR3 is TGTGCCAGCAGCTTAACCAAACTTGAGTCTGAAGCTTTCTTT.

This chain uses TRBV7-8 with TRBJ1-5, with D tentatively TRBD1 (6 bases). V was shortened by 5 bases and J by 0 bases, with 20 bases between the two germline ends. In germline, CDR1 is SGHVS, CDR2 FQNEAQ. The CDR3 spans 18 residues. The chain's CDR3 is CASSRFRGAAYSNQPQHF. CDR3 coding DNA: TGTGCCAGCAGCCGCTTTCGGGGGGCAGCCTATAGCAATCAGCCCCAGCATTTT.

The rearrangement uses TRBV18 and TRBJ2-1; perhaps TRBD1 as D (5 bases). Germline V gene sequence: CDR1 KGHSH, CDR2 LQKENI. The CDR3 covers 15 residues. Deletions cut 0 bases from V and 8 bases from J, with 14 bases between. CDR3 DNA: TGTGCCAGCTCACCACCAAACGCAGGGCTGGATGAGCAGTTCTTC. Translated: CASSPPNAGLDEQFF.

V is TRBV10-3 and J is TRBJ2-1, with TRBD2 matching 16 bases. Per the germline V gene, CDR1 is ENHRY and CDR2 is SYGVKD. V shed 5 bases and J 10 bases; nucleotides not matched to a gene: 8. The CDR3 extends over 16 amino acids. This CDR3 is CAISLGTSGRAGEQFF. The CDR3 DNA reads TGTGCCATCAGTTTAGGGACTAGCGGGAGGGCCGGCGAGCAGTTCTTC.

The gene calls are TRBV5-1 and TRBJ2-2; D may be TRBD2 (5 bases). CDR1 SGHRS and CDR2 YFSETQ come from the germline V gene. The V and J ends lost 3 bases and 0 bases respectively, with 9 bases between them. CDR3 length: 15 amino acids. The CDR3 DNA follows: TGCGCCAGCAGCTACCGGACTGCGAACACCGGGGAGCTGTTTTTT. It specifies CASSYRTANTGELFF.

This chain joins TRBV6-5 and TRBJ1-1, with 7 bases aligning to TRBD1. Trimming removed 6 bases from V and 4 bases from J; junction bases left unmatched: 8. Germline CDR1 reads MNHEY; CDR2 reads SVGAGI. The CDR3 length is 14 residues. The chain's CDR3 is CASRRQGLGTEAFF. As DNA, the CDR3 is TGTGCCAGCAGGCGACAGGGCTTGGGCACTGAAGCTTTCTTT.

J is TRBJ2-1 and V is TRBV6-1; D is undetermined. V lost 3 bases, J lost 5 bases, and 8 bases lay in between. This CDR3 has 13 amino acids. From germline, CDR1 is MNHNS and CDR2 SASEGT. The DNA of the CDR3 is TGTGCCAGCAGTGAGCCGCAGGACAATGAGCAGTTCTTC. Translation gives CASSEPQDNEQFF.

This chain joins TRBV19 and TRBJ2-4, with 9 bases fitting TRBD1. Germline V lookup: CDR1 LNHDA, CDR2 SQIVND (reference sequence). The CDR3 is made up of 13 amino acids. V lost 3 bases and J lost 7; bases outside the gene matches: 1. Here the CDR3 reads CASSMTGGNIQYF. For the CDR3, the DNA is TGTGCCAGTAGTATGACAGGGGGGAACATTCAGTACTTC.